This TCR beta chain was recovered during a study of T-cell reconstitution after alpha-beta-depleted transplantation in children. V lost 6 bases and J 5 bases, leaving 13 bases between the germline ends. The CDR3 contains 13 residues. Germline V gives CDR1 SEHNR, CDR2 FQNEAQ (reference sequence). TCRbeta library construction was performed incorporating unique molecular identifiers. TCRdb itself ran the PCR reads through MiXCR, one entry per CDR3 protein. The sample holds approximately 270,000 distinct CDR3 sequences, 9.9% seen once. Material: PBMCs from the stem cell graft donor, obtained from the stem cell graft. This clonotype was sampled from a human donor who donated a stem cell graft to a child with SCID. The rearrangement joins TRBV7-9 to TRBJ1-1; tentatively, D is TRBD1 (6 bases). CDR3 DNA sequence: TGTGCCAGCAGAACCTACAGGGAGACTGAAGCTTTCTTT. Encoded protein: CASRTYRETEAFF.